This entry lists 32 T cell receptor beta chains sequenced from one sample in a study of blood T cell repertoires in COVID-19 (TCRdb year 2020). To prepare the library, the immunoSEQ multiplex PCR assay was applied. What TCRdb holds here is the immuneACCESS table cut down to in-frame rearrangements. Part of the clones is not present; checked against another copy, under half of the missing clones reflect an unresolved V gene, and the others are unexplained. This sample holds approximately 92,000 clones; about two thirds were observed only once. The ten largest clones take up 20% to 25% of the sample. The sample was peripheral blood. The receptors were gathered from a woman in her fifties or sixties in a cohort sampled during active or convalescent COVID-19.

The CDR3 here is CATSDGVGPTGELFF. For the CDR3, the DNA is TGTGCCACCAGTGACGGAGTCGGCCCGACCGGGGAGCTGTTTTTT. V is TRBV24-1 and J is TRBJ2-2; D unresolved. The CDR3 runs 15 residues. The V end was cut by 4 bases, the J end by 5 bases, with 13 bases between. Germline CDR1 reads KGHDR; CDR2 reads SFDVKD.

To note about this clone: A single base separates this from a much larger clone, so it may be a read error. Other DNA sequences in the sample encode the same CDR3. This chain joins TRBV27 and TRBJ2-7; 10 bases fit TRBD1. The CDR3 spans 14 residues. Looked up from germline, CDR1 is MNHEY and CDR2 is SMNVEV (reference sequence). V dropped 6 bases and J dropped 0; count of bases not matched to a gene: 2. The CDR3 region has the DNA TGTGCCAGCAGCCGGACAGGGGGCTCCTACGAGCAGTACTTC. This translates into CASSRTGGSYEQYF.

This clone appeared many times. CDR3 nucleotide sequence: TGTGCCAGCAGTTACGTAAAAACTGAAACCCAGTACTTC. Encoded protein: CASSYVKTETQYF. The rearrangement uses TRBV6-6 and TRBJ2-5; D is unclear. CDR3 length: 13 residues. Trimming took 2 bases from V and 8 from J, leaving 12 bases between them. Germline V gene lookup returns CDR1 MNHNY and CDR2 SVGAGI (reference sequence).

V gene TRBV6-4 combines with J gene TRBJ1-4; 12 bases align to TRBD1. This CDR3 spans 18 amino acids. Germline V gives CDR1 MRHNA, CDR2 SNTAGT. With V trimmed by 0 bases and J by 3 bases, 5 bases remained unmatched. The CDR3 nucleotides are TGTGCCAGCAGTGACTCGCGGGACAGGGGGCGATCTAATGAAAAACTGTTTTTT. Protein: CASSDSRDRGRSNEKLFF.

This clone turned up a few times. This chain joins TRBV6-6 and TRBJ1-6; the match to TRBD1 covers 8 bases. Trimming removed 2 bases from V and 5 bases from J; junction bases left unmatched: 2. Germline loops: CDR1 MNHNY, CDR2 SVGAGI (reference sequence). This CDR3 spans 15 amino acids. The CDR3 protein is CASSYQGQDNSPLHF. The CDR3 bases are TGTGCCAGCAGTTACCAGGGACAGGATAATTCACCCCTCCACTTT.

This clone was detected only a few times. V is TRBV12-3 or TRBV12-4 and J is TRBJ2-7, with no clear D. CDR3 length equals 13 residues. V lost 2 bases, J lost 0 bases, and 5 bases lay in between. The CDR3 coding sequence is TGTGCCAGCAGTTTACCTAGCTCCTACGAGCAGTACTTC. As protein: CASSLPSSYEQYF.

V gene TRBV7-9 combines with J gene TRBJ1-5; no clear D gene. The CDR3 totals 12 residues. Between the trimmed V and J ends, which lost 0 bases and 13 bases, there was a span of 10 bases. Germline V gene data show CDR1 as SEHNR and CDR2 as FQNEAQ (reference sequence). This chain's CDR3 is CASSLAGWEQHF. In DNA, the CDR3 is TGTGCCAGCAGCTTAGCTGGTTGGGAGCAGCATTTT. The whole variable domain, remainder taken from reference TRBV7-9 and TRBJ1-5, is DTGVSQNPRHKITKRGQNVTFRCDPISEHNRLYWYRQTLGQGPEFLTYFQNEAQLEKSRLLSDRFSAERPKGSFSTLEIQRTEQGDSAMYLCASSLAGWEQHFGDGTRLSIL.

V gene TRBV11-2 combines with J gene TRBJ2-7, with 10 bases matching TRBD2. The trim removed 5 bases at V and 0 bases at J, leaving 10 bases unmatched. The CDR3 runs 17 residues. In germline, CDR1 is SGHAT, CDR2 FQNNGV. The CDR3 reads CASSLRSTSGASYEQYF. The CDR3, as DNA: TGTGCCAGCAGCCTACGGAGTACTAGCGGGGCCTCCTACGAGCAGTACTTC.

This chain links TRBV9 with TRBJ1-5, with D perhaps TRBD1 (6 bases). The germline gives CDR1 SGDLS, CDR2 YYNGEE. The CDR3 loop spans 14 amino acids. Trimming left V 3 bases short and J 1 base short, with 8 bases between. In nucleotides, the CDR3 is TGTGCCAGCAGCGAGACAGGAAGCAATCAGCCCCAGCATTTT. It encodes CASSETGSNQPQHF. Full variable domain (rest looked up from reference TRBV9 and TRBJ1-5): DSGVTQTPKHLITATGQRVTLRCSPRSGDLSVYWYQQSLDQGLQFLIQYYNGEERAKGNILERFSAQQFPDLHSELNLSSLELGDSALYFCASSETGSNQPQHFGDGTRLSIL.

The chain carries TRBV19 and TRBJ1-4; D is unclear. The V gene lost 10 bases and the J gene lost 0 bases, with 9 bases spanning the gap. CDR3 size: 13 residues. Per the germline V gene, CDR1 is LNHDA and CDR2 is SQIVND (reference sequence). The CDR3 nucleotides are TGTGCCACCTCTATCTCAACTAATGAAAAACTGTTTTTT. Its protein is CATSISTNEKLFF.

This clone came up a few times. The chain links TRBV5-1 to TRBJ2-4; tentative D call: TRBD1 (6 bases). The V and J ends lost 0 bases and 8 bases respectively, with 12 bases between them. The CDR3 has 14 amino acids. Germline V gene data show CDR1 as SGHRS and CDR2 as YFSETQ. The CDR3 region has the DNA TGCGCCAGCAGCTTGGAAGGGGGATTTGACATTCAGTACTTC. Residues: CASSLEGGFDIQYF. The variable domain in full, with the rest retrieved from reference TRBV5-1 and TRBJ2-4, is KAGVTQTPRYLIKTRGQQVTLSCSPISGHRSVSWYQQTPGQGLQFLFEYFSETQRNKGNFPGRFSGRQFSNSRSEMNVSTLELGDSALYLCASSLEGGFDIQYFGAGTRLSVL.

This chain links TRBV7-2 with TRBJ1-5; perhaps TRBD1 as D (5 bases). This CDR3 has 15 residues. Deletions cut 2 bases from V and 1 base from J, with 9 bases between. Germline CDR1 reads SGHTA; CDR2 reads FQGNSA. CDR3: CASSLRAGSNQPQHF. DNA for the CDR3: TGTGCCAGCAGCTTACGAGCAGGGAGCAATCAGCCCCAGCATTTT. The full variable domain, its missing parts supplied by reference TRBV7-2 and TRBJ1-5, is GAGVSQSPSNKVTEKGKDVELRCDPISGHTALYWYRQSLGQGLEFLIYFQGNSAPDKSGLPSDRFSAERTGGSVSTLTIQRTQQEDSAVYLCASSLRAGSNQPQHFGDGTRLSIL.

This clone appeared a single time. The chain links TRBV5-6 to TRBJ1-4; D unresolved. V lost 0 bases, J lost 7 bases, and 10 bases lay in between. CDR1 and CDR2 (germline): SGHDT, YYEEEE. The CDR3 extends over 14 amino acids. The CDR3 sequence: CASSLDPWAEKLFF. The CDR3 nucleotides read TGTGCCAGCAGCTTGGACCCGTGGGCTGAAAAACTGTTTTTT.

This clone was observed once. V is TRBV6-5 and J is TRBJ2-2; D ambiguous. Germline V gene lookup returns CDR1 MNHEY and CDR2 SVGAGI. The V and J ends lost 6 bases and 2 bases respectively, with 10 bases between them. The CDR3 loop spans 14 amino acids. The CDR3 sequence is CASSQQINTGELFF. The CDR3 DNA reads as TGTGCCAGCAGCCAACAGATCAACACCGGGGAGCTGTTTTTT.

This chain links TRBV5-1 with TRBJ1-5, with 7 bases aligning to TRBD1. Germline loops: CDR1 SGHRS, CDR2 YFSETQ. J gave up 9 bases and V 5 bases, and 11 bases lay outside the gene matches. This CDR3 is built from 14 residues. CDR3 amino acids: CASSRDSSGGPQHF. For the CDR3, the DNA is TGCGCCAGCAGTCGGGACAGTTCAGGGGGGCCCCAGCATTTT.

This clone was detected only a few times. The rearrangement links TRBV5-4 to TRBJ1-2, with D possibly matching TRBD1 (5 bases). Trimming left V 1 base short and J 7 bases short, with 14 bases between. The CDR3 covers 14 residues. The germline gives CDR1 SGHNT, CDR2 YYREEE (reference sequence). The CDR3, as DNA: TGTGCCAGCAGCTTGAGTTTGACAGATCTTGGCTACACCTTC. Translation gives CASSLSLTDLGYTF.

V is TRBV3-1 (or the pseudogene TRBV3-2) and J is TRBJ1-5, with D perhaps matching TRBD1 (5 bases). The V and J ends lost 0 bases and 9 bases respectively, with 12 bases between them. The CDR3 has 14 amino acids. CDR1 and CDR2 from the germline V gene are LGHDT and YNNKEL (reference sequence). CDR3 nucleotides: TGTGCCAGCAGCCAAGATGGTCAGGGTCGGCCCCAGCATTTT. Its protein product is CASSQDGQGRPQHF.

This clone was observed once. CDR3 in amino acids: CATGLAGGLEQFF. The CDR3 region has the DNA TGTGCCACCGGACTAGCGGGGGGGCTTGAGCAGTTCTTC. The gene calls are TRBV6-5 and TRBJ2-1, with TRBD2 matching 15 bases. Trimming took 10 bases from V and 9 from J; bases not matched to a gene: 4. Germline assignment: CDR1 MNHEY and CDR2 SVGAGI. This CDR3 comprises 13 residues.

This clone has a handful of counts. The chain couples TRBV7-2 to TRBJ2-7; 11 bases agree with TRBD2. This CDR3 region has 17 residues. V lost 5 bases, J lost 2 bases, and 11 bases stayed unmatched. Germline assignment: CDR1 SGHTA and CDR2 FQGNSA. CDR3: CASSPIIGTSGPYEQYF. The CDR3 bases are TGTGCCAGCAGCCCAATAATCGGGACTAGCGGCCCCTACGAGCAGTACTTC.

V usage is TRBV5-1 and J usage is TRBJ2-7; 8 bases are shared with TRBD1. The V gene end was trimmed by 4 bases and the J gene end by 6 bases; junction bases not matched to a gene: 12. The CDR3 is 15 residues long. Germline-derived CDR1 and CDR2 are SGHRS and YFSETQ. The CDR3 here is CASSERQGTSREQYF. In DNA form, the CDR3 reads TGCGCCAGCAGCGAGAGACAGGGGACGTCCCGCGAGCAGTACTTC.

This chain joins TRBV4-1 and TRBJ2-5; 7 nucleotides line up with TRBD1. In germline, CDR1 is MGHRA, CDR2 YSYEKL. V shed 4 bases, J shed 0 bases, and the junction held 5 bases outside the gene matches. The CDR3 is made up of 15 amino acids. The CDR3 DNA follows: TGCGCCAGCAGCCGAGGGACAGCTTACCAAGAGACCCAGTACTTC. Translation gives CASSRGTAYQETQYF.

The chain links TRBV15 to TRBJ2-4; weak D call: TRBD2 (5 bases). CDR3 length equals 14 residues. Trimming stripped 5 bases from V and 0 bases from J, with 8 bases between. CDR1 and CDR2 from the germline V gene are LNHNV and YYDKDF (reference sequence). CDR3: CATSLREAKNIQYF. DNA of the CDR3: TGTGCCACCAGCCTGAGGGAAGCCAAAAACATTCAGTACTTC. Complete variable domain (other parts from reference TRBV15 and TRBJ2-4): DAMVIQNPRYQVTQFGKPVTLSCSQTLNHNVMYWYQQKSSQAPKLLFHYYDKDFNNEADTPDNFQSRRPNTSFCFLDIRSPGLGDTAMYLCATSLREAKNIQYFGAGTRLSVL.

This chain links TRBV9 with TRBJ1-2; TRBD1 matches 8 bases. V shed 3 bases and J 4 bases; nucleotides not matched to a gene: 8. This CDR3 has 15 amino acids. Germline CDR1 SGDLS, CDR2 YYNGEE. CDR3 in amino acids: CASSAQTGVGYGYTF. CDR3 nucleotide sequence: TGTGCCAGCAGCGCCCAGACAGGGGTCGGCTATGGCTACACCTTC.

J is TRBJ2-7 and V is TRBV6-2 or TRBV6-3, with a weak D call TRBD2 (5 bases). Trimming stripped 2 bases from V and 3 bases from J, with 5 bases between. The CDR3 runs to 12 residues. Germline V gives CDR1 MNHEY, CDR2 SVGEGT. CDR3 DNA sequence: TGTGCCAGCAGTTACCGGGGCTACGAGCAGTACTTC. It encodes CASSYRGYEQYF.

V usage is TRBV4-1 and J usage is TRBJ1-5; possibly TRBD1 for D (6 bases). V lost 5 bases, J lost 7 bases, and 18 bases lay in between. The CDR3 covers 15 residues. Germline CDR1 MGHRA, CDR2 YSYEKL. The CDR3 here is CASSEARPGTQPQHF. The CDR3 region has the DNA TGCGCCAGCAGCGAAGCCCGCCCAGGGACACAGCCCCAGCATTTT.

V is TRBV9 and J is TRBJ2-2, with TRBD2 matching over 7 bases. Germline V gene lookup returns CDR1 SGDLS and CDR2 YYNGEE. The trim removed 1 base at V and 3 bases at J, leaving 9 bases unmatched. There are 17 residues in the CDR3. The CDR3 bases are TGTGCCAGCAGCGTATTGGGAGGGCTTGGGTACACCGGGGAGCTGTTTTTT. This gives the protein CASSVLGGLGYTGELFF.

This clone came up a few times. The rearrangement links TRBV19 to TRBJ1-4, with D possibly TRBD1 on 6 matching bases. Germline CDR1 is LNHDA and CDR2 is SQIVND (reference sequence). This CDR3 comprises 15 residues. V lost 7 bases and J 5 bases, leaving 17 bases between the germline ends. This CDR3 reads CASNARDIPNEKLFF. The CDR3 coding sequence is TGTGCCAGTAACGCCCGGGACATCCCGAATGAAAAACTGTTTTTT. The whole variable domain, filled in from reference TRBV19 and TRBJ1-4, reads DGGITQSPKYLFRKEGQNVTLSCEQNLNHDAMYWYRQDPGQGLRLIYYSQIVNDFQKGDIAEGYSVSREKKESFPLTVTSAQKNPTAFYLCASNARDIPNEKLFFGSGTQLSVL.

This clone was detected once. The chain links TRBV6-5 to TRBJ2-7, with a weak D call TRBD1 (5 bases). The V gene lost 6 bases and the J gene lost 5 bases, with 17 bases spanning the gap. CDR1 and CDR2 from the germline V gene are MNHEY and SVGAGI. The CDR3 is made up of 14 amino acids. The CDR3 DNA reads TGTGCCAGCAGATTCCAGGGTGCGTCAGACGAGCAGTACTTC. Translating gives CASRFQGASDEQYF.

The V gene is TRBV27, the J gene TRBJ1-2; D is perhaps TRBD1 (5 bases). CDR3 length: 13 residues. Germline assignment: CDR1 MNHEY and CDR2 SMNVEV (reference sequence). V shed 6 bases and J shed 4 bases, with 12 bases lying between them. The CDR3 nucleotides read TGTGCCAGCAGCCGGGGGGGTCCCTATGGCTACACCTTC. Translated, it gives CASSRGGPYGYTF.

This clone was picked up a small number of times. The V call is TRBV18, the J call TRBJ1-1, with 8 bases aligning to TRBD1. The CDR3 has 17 amino acids. The junction had 13 bases not matched to a gene; V was cut back by 0 bases and J by 7 bases. Germline CDR1 and CDR2: KGHSH and LQKENI. The CDR3 DNA reads as TGTGCCAGCTCACCACCTGAGACAGGGGTGGGTTGGCGTGAAGCTTTCTTT. This sequence encodes CASSPPETGVGWREAFF.

V usage is TRBV24-1 and J usage is TRBJ1-1; tentative D call: TRBD1 (5 bases). This CDR3 region has 15 residues. Trimming took 0 bases from V and 6 from J, leaving 13 bases between them. The germline CDR1 and CDR2 sequences are KGHDR and SFDVKD. CDR3 nucleotide sequence: TGTGCCACCAGTGATTTGCAGGGCCGGACGGCTGAAGCTTTCTTT. Its translation is CATSDLQGRTAEAFF.

This clone has a single count. The genes are TRBV19 and TRBJ1-2; unclear D gene. This CDR3 comprises 13 residues. Germline-derived CDR1 and CDR2 are LNHDA and SQIVND (reference sequence). The V end was cut by 3 bases, the J end by 2 bases, with 7 bases between. In nucleotides, the CDR3 is TGTGCCAGTAGTATGGGCAGAAACTATGGCTACACCTTC. It translates to CASSMGRNYGYTF.